The next 21 T cell receptor beta chains were all read from a single sample in a study of shared T cell receptors in the human thymus. The table came from immunoSEQ multiplex PCR; TCRdb's copy has only in-frame clones and leaves some out. The sample includes more than 300,000 clones, 95% seen only once; the top ten take about 0.02%. Source material: thymocytes. The origin of the receptors is a human donor.

The J gene is TRBJ2-7, the V gene TRBV12-5; 7 bases match TRBD1. CDR1 LGHNT and CDR2 FRNRAP come from the germline V gene. V trimming: 2 bases; J trimming: 1 base; junction bases outside the gene matches: 8. This CDR3 region has 16 residues. The CDR3 DNA follows: TGTGCTAGTGGTTTGCCCCTCCGACAGGGTTCCTACGAGCAGTACTTC. Its translation is CASGLPLRQGSYEQYF.

The rearrangement links TRBV28 to TRBJ2-3; D may be TRBD2 (5 bases). This CDR3 is 16 amino acids long. The V gene lost 1 base and the J gene lost 10 bases, with 21 bases spanning the gap. CDR1 is MDHEN, CDR2 SYDVKM, per germline. The CDR3 loop reads CASSLSRLFLVQAQYF. The CDR3 bases are TGTGCCAGCAGTTTATCTCGACTATTTTTGGTTCAGGCGCAGTATTTT.

The rearrangement uses TRBV28 and TRBJ1-1, with a weak D call TRBD1 (6 bases). The CDR3 has 16 residues. Germline V gene sequence: CDR1 MDHEN, CDR2 SYDVKM. Trimming removed 5 bases from V and 4 bases from J, with 20 bases in between. CDR3 loop: CASSHPTGPVGTEAFF. CDR3 nucleotide sequence: TGTGCCAGCAGTCACCCTACAGGGCCGGTCGGCACTGAAGCTTTCTTT. Based on the CDR3 plus reference TRBV28 and TRBJ1-1, the full variable domain is DVKVTQSSRYLVKRTGEKVFLECVQDMDHENMFWYRQDPGLGLRLIYFSYDVKMKEKGDIPEGYSVSREKKERFSLILESASTNQTSMYLCASSHPTGPVGTEAFFGQGTRLTVV.

This chain joins TRBV30 and TRBJ2-2; TRBD2 matches at 8 bases. The CDR3 covers 17 residues. Trimming at V came to 5 bases and at J to 7 bases, leaving 18 bases not matched to a gene. Germline-derived CDR1 and CDR2 are GTSNPN and SVGIG (reference sequence). The CDR3 sequence is CAWCRPPPGGQGGELFF. As DNA, the CDR3 is TGTGCCTGGTGCAGACCCCCCCCGGGGGGGCAGGGCGGGGAGCTGTTTTTT.

V is TRBV27 and J is TRBJ2-5; TRBD2 is a possible D gene (6 bases). The germline V gene has CDR1 MNHEY and CDR2 SMNVEV (reference sequence). The CDR3 is 18 residues long. V shed 6 bases and J shed 5 bases, with 28 bases lying between them. CDR3 DNA: TGTGCCAGCAGCCACCAGGTTTCTGGCGGGGTCCCAAAGGAGACCCAGTACTTC. This translates into CASSHQVSGGVPKETQYF.

This clone occurred once. The rearrangement links TRBV27 to TRBJ2-1, with TRBD2 matching 8 bases. J lost 0 bases, V lost 3 bases, and 1 base had no gene match. From germline, CDR1 is MNHEY and CDR2 SMNVEV (reference sequence). This CDR3 is 15 amino acids long. Here the CDR3 DNA reads TGTGCCAGCAGTTTTAGCGGGGTCTCCTACAATGAGCAGTTCTTC. It translates to CASSFSGVSYNEQFF.

CDR3 in DNA: TGTGCCAGCAGTTTATCCCCGGGGGGTGAGCAGTTCTTC. This sequence encodes CASSLSPGGEQFF. J is TRBJ2-1 and V is TRBV27, with 7 bases identical to TRBD2. The CDR3 runs to 13 residues. The germline CDR1 and CDR2 sequences are MNHEY and SMNVEV (reference sequence). Germline trimming cut 0 bases from V and 9 bases from J; bases unmatched to any gene: 2.

The J gene is TRBJ2-1, the V gene TRBV6-4; 10 bases fit TRBD2. Losses at the gene ends were 6 bases for V and 4 bases for J; bases not matched to a gene: 6. Germline CDR1 is MRHNA and CDR2 is SNTAGT. The CDR3 covers 15 residues. The CDR3 spells CASRKTSGKYNEQFF. The CDR3 coding sequence is TGTGCCAGCAGGAAAACTAGCGGGAAATACAATGAGCAGTTCTTC.

J is TRBJ1-1 and V is TRBV19, with D perhaps matching TRBD1 (6 bases). This CDR3 contains 17 residues. V was trimmed by 8 bases and J by 8 bases, leaving 30 bases between them. CDR1 and CDR2 (germline): LNHDA, SQIVND (reference sequence). CDR3 loop: CASYSGKQTDRKSEAFF. The CDR3 nucleotides read TGTGCCAGTTATAGTGGGAAACAGACGGACAGAAAGTCCGAAGCTTTCTTT.

The chain is built from TRBV19 and TRBJ2-3; possible D gene TRBD1, 6 bases. V was shortened by 0 bases and J by 1 base, with 11 bases between the two germline ends. This CDR3 comprises 16 residues. Germline V gene sequence: CDR1 LNHDA, CDR2 SQIVND (reference sequence). The CDR3 is CASSIDQDRRTDTQYF. In nucleotides, the CDR3 is TGTGCCAGTAGTATAGATCAGGACAGACGCACAGATACGCAGTATTTT.

This clone appeared a single time. V gene TRBV6-1 combines with J gene TRBJ1-3; D gene ambiguous. CDR3 length: 16 residues. The germline gives CDR1 MNHNS, CDR2 SASEGT. V lost 1 base and J 4 bases, leaving 14 bases between the germline ends. The CDR3 sequence is CASSEGSRESGNTIYF. CDR3 nucleotides: TGTGCCAGCAGTGAAGGTAGTAGGGAGTCCGGAAACACCATATATTTT.

This chain uses TRBV7-6 with TRBJ2-2; D call uncertain. Germline loops: CDR1 SGHVS, CDR2 FNYEAQ. V lost 2 bases and J lost 4, with 11 bases in between. This CDR3 is built from 15 residues. The CDR3 DNA sequence: TGTGCCAGCAGCTTACTCGGGCCGCCCACCGGGGAGCTGTTTTTT. Its protein product is CASSLLGPPTGELFF. The variable domain in full, with the rest retrieved from reference TRBV7-6 and TRBJ2-2, is GAGVSQSPRYKVTKRGQDVALRCDPISGHVSLYWYRQALGQGPEFLTYFNYEAQQDKSGLPNDRFSAERPEGSISTLTIQRTEQRDSAMYRCASSLLGPPTGELFFGEGSRLTVL.

About this clone: One end of the junction does not line up with germline, which may come from a read error. The rearrangement links TRBV7-2 to TRBJ2-7; 8 bases line up with TRBD1. The CDR3 has 15 amino acids. The germline V gene encodes CDR1 SGHTA and CDR2 FQGNSA. This chain's CDR3 is CAISTNGQGAREQYF. The CDR3 nucleotides are TGTGCCATCAGCACCAACGGCCAGGGGGCGAGGGAGCAGTACTTC. The complete variable domain, with remaining parts taken from reference TRBV7-2 and TRBJ2-7, reads GAGVSQSPSNKVTEKGKDVELRCDPISGHTALYWYRQSLGQGLEFLIYFQGNSAPDKSGLPSDRFSAERTGGSVSTLTIQRTQQEDSAVYLCAISTNGQGAREQYFGPGTRLTVT.

The chain combines TRBV27 with TRBJ2-7; 7 positions agree with TRBD1. The V gene's germline CDR1 is MNHEY and CDR2 SMNVEV (reference sequence). V dropped 6 bases and J dropped 4; count of bases not matched to a gene: 9. The CDR3 contains 14 residues. The CDR3 coding sequence is TGTGCCAGCAGCCTAGGACAGGAAGGTTACGAGCAGTACTTC. This codes for CASSLGQEGYEQYF.

The chain joins TRBV2 to TRBJ2-1; TRBD2 aligns across 7 bases. V lost 5 bases, J lost 0 bases, and 4 bases stayed unmatched. Germline values: CDR1 SNHLY, CDR2 FYNNEI. The CDR3 loop spans 15 amino acids. The CDR3 bases are TGTGCCAGCAGTCCCGGACTAGGCTCCTACAATGAGCAGTTCTTC. This translates into CASSPGLGSYNEQFF. Full variable domain (remainder filled in from reference TRBV2 and TRBJ2-1): EPEVTQTPSHQVTQMGQEVILRCVPISNHLYFYWYRQILGQKVEFLVSFYNNEISEKSEIFDDQFSVERPDGSNFTLKIRSTKLEDSAMYFCASSPGLGSYNEQFFGPGTRLTVL.

The chain recombines TRBV7-9 with TRBJ2-7; D possibly corresponds to TRBD2 (6 bases). The CDR3 spans 14 residues. The V gene's germline CDR1 is SEHNR and CDR2 FQNEAQ (reference sequence). Deletions cut 7 bases from V and 3 bases from J, with 16 bases between. The CDR3 reads CASTSVGGSYEQYF. The CDR3 DNA follows: TGTGCCAGCACCTCGGTGGGGGGAAGCTACGAGCAGTACTTC.

The rearrangement links TRBV20-1 to TRBJ2-1, with D hard to call. Trimming took 2 bases from V and 4 from J, leaving 3 bases between them. Germline-derived CDR1 and CDR2 are DFQATT and SNEGSKA (reference sequence). The CDR3 is made up of 11 amino acids. CDR3 nucleotides: TGCAGTGCTAGACCGTACAATGAGCAGTTCTTC. As protein: CSARPYNEQFF.

The chain joins TRBV5-1 to TRBJ2-7; D ambiguous. V shed 5 bases and J shed 6 bases, with 18 bases lying between them. Germline CDR1 SGHRS, CDR2 YFSETQ. There are 14 residues in the CDR3. The CDR3 DNA follows: TGCGCCAGCAGAAAGACCAAATCACGTCGCGAGCAGTACTTC. Translation gives CASRKTKSRREQYF.

The CDR3 here is CASSPLARYRVSTDTQYF. The CDR3 DNA is TGTGCCAGCTCACCACTGGCCCGTTACAGGGTTAGCACAGATACGCAGTATTTT. This chain joins TRBV18 and TRBJ2-3, with D tentatively TRBD1 (6 bases). The length of the CDR3 is 18 residues. Germline lookup yields CDR1 KGHSH and CDR2 LQKENI. The V end lost 1 base, the J end lost 0 bases, and 17 bases lay between the germline ends.

The chain is built from TRBV27 and TRBJ2-3; 8 bases map to TRBD2. The CDR3 loop spans 15 amino acids. Trimming cost V 3 bases and J 4 bases; bases outside gene matches: 6. Germline V gives CDR1 MNHEY, CDR2 SMNVEV (reference sequence). CDR3 in amino acids: CASSLVGREPDTQYF. Written as DNA, the CDR3 is TGTGCCAGCAGTTTGGTCGGGAGGGAGCCAGATACGCAGTATTTT.

The rearrangement joins TRBV6-5 to TRBJ2-1; TRBD2 matches at 7 bases. CDR3 length equals 15 residues. Trimming at V came to 5 bases and at J to 9 bases, leaving 13 bases not matched to a gene. CDR1 and CDR2 from the germline V gene are MNHEY and SVGAGI. The CDR3 here is CASSPFQAGDGEQFF. CDR3 bases: TGTGCCAGCAGTCCCTTCCAGGCGGGAGATGGTGAGCAGTTCTTC.